Each of the 11 T cell receptor beta chains below was sequenced from the same sample in a study of T cell responses to AZD1222 COVID-19 vaccine. Clones were read by immunoSEQ multiplex PCR, and TCRdb kept only the in-frame ones, dropping some. This table holds roughly 180,000 clones, just under 95% found once. Specimen: peripheral blood, collected 28 days after the second dose of the MenACWY control vaccine. Every receptor here comes from an adult who received the MenACWY meningococcal vaccine as a control.

The J gene is TRBJ2-5, the V gene TRBV12-3 or TRBV12-4; tentative D call: TRBD2 (6 bases). The CDR3 loop spans 11 amino acids. The ends were cut back, 3 bases at V and 14 bases at J, with 13 bases in the middle. Here the CDR3 DNA reads TGTGCCAGCAGTTTGGAACGACTAGTATACTTC. It is translated as CASSLERLVYF.

The rearrangement uses TRBV19 and TRBJ1-5; D not resolved. The V end was cut by 5 bases, the J end by 4 bases, with 15 bases between. Per the germline V gene, CDR1 is LNHDA and CDR2 is SQIVND (reference sequence). This CDR3 comprises 15 residues. For the CDR3, the DNA is TGTGCCAGTAGTGCACACCTGGGTCCAAATCAGCCCCAGCATTTT. This sequence encodes CASSAHLGPNQPQHF. Full variable domain (remainder filled in from reference TRBV19 and TRBJ1-5): DGGITQSPKYLFRKEGQNVTLSCEQNLNHDAMYWYRQDPGQGLRLIYYSQIVNDFQKGDIAEGYSVSREKKESFPLTVTSAQKNPTAFYLCASSAHLGPNQPQHFGDGTRLSIL.

The rearrangement links TRBV6-1 to TRBJ1-1; TRBD1 aligns across 8 bases. The CDR3 sequence is 16 residues long. Per the germline V gene, CDR1 is MNHNS and CDR2 is SASEGT. V was clipped by 3 bases and J by 0 bases; unmatched bases: 6. The CDR3, as DNA: TGTGCCAGCAGTGAGGGACAGGCGTGGTTGAACACTGAAGCTTTCTTT. Its protein product is CASSEGQAWLNTEAFF.

The chain carries TRBV4-1 and TRBJ1-6; 7 nucleotides agree with TRBD1. J gave up 9 bases and V 3 bases, and 14 bases lay outside the gene matches. In germline, CDR1 is MGHRA, CDR2 YSYEKL. This CDR3 has 17 amino acids. The CDR3 region has the DNA TGCGCCAGCAGCCACGTACGACAGGGTGGGAGGGCTTCACCCCTCCACTTT. This codes for CASSHVRQGGRASPLHF.

The V call is TRBV5-1, the J call TRBJ2-7; 10 bases map to TRBD1. CDR1 is SGHRS, CDR2 YFSETQ, per germline. CDR3 length: 14 residues. With 2 bases clipped from V and 4 bases from J, the junction kept 3 bases outside the gene matches. The CDR3 nucleotides read TGCGCCAGCAGCTTCCGGGACAGGGGTTACGAGCAGTACTTC. Its translation is CASSFRDRGYEQYF.

This clone was observed a single time. The chain links TRBV28 to TRBJ1-2; D call uncertain. Per germline, CDR1 MDHEN and CDR2 SYDVKM. This CDR3 region has 12 residues. Trimming shortened V by 5 bases and J by 8 bases, and 12 bases separated the two germline ends. The CDR3 DNA sequence: TGTGCCAGCAGTACTGGGGTTGGCGGCTACACCTTC. Translating it yields CASSTGVGGYTF.

The chain employs TRBV5-5 and TRBJ2-7, with D maybe TRBD2 (5 bases). The CDR3 is 15 amino acids. The germline CDR1 and CDR2 sequences are SGHKS and YYEKEE (reference sequence). The V gene lost 1 base and the J gene lost 5 bases, with 16 bases spanning the gap. The CDR3 reads CASSLFRASSDEQYF. The CDR3 DNA sequence: TGTGCCAGCAGCTTGTTTAGGGCTAGCAGCGACGAGCAGTACTTC.

CDR3 DNA sequence: TGTGCCAGCAGCCAAGGTGTCGGACCCTACGAGCAGTACTTC. Its translation: CASSQGVGPYEQYF. This chain links TRBV3-1 (or the pseudogene TRBV3-2) with TRBJ2-7; D gene ambiguous. Germline V lookup: CDR1 LGHDT, CDR2 YNNKEL (reference sequence). CDR3 length equals 14 residues. Trimming shortened V by 1 base and J by 2 bases, and 9 bases separated the two germline ends.

The rearrangement uses TRBV18 and TRBJ1-1; TRBD1 matches at 8 bases. Germline trimming cut 4 bases from V and 1 base from J; bases unmatched to any gene: 5. The CDR3 covers 15 residues. Looked up from germline, CDR1 is KGHSH and CDR2 is LQKENI. In DNA, the CDR3 is TGTGCCAGCTCACAACGACAGGGGCGGAACACTGAAGCTTTCTTT. Translating gives CASSQRQGRNTEAFF.

A single count supports this clone. The V and J genes are TRBV18 and TRBJ1-2; a weak D match, TRBD1 (5 bases). Per the germline V gene, CDR1 is KGHSH and CDR2 is LQKENI. V lost 6 bases and J lost 3, with 11 bases in between. The CDR3 has 13 amino acids. The DNA of the CDR3 is TGTGCCAGCTCCCTTGAAGGGGACTATGGCTACACCTTC. Amino acids: CASSLEGDYGYTF. Variable domain in full (rest from reference TRBV18 and TRBJ1-2): NAGVMQNPRHLVRRRGQEARLRCSPMKGHSHVYWYRQLPEEGLKFMVYLQKENIIDESGMPKERFSAEFPKEGPSILRIQQVVRGDSAAYFCASSLEGDYGYTFGSGTRLTVV.

The chain joins TRBV4-2 to TRBJ1-2; D remains unclear. CDR1 and CDR2 from the germline V gene are LGHNA and YNFKEQ. The CDR3 spans 12 residues. Trimming took off 5 bases at V and 8 bases at J, with 12 bases between the two ends. DNA for the CDR3: TGTGCCAGCAGCTCGACACCCGGAGGCTACACCTTC. This gives the protein CASSSTPGGYTF.